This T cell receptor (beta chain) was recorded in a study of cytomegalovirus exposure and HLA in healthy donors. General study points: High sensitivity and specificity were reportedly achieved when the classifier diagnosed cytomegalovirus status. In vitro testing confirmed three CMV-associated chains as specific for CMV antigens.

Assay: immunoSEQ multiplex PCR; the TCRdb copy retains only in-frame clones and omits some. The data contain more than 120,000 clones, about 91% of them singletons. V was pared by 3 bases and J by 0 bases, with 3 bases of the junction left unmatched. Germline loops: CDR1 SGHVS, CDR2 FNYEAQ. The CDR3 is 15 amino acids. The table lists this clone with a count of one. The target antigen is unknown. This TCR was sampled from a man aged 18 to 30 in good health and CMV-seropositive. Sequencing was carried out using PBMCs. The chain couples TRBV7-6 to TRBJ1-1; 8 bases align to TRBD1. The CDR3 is CASSFGQGLNTEAFF. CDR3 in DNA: TGTGCCAGCAGCTTCGGACAGGGATTGAACACTGAAGCTTTCTTT.